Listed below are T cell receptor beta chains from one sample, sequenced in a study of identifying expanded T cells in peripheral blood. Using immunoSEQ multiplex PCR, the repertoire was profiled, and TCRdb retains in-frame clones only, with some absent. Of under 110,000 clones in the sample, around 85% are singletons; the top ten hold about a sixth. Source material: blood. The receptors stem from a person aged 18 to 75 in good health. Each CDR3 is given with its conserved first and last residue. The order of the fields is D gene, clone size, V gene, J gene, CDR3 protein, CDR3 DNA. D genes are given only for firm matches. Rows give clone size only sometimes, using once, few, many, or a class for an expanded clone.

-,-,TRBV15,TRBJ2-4,CATRPGGGIQYF,TGTGCCACCAGGCCGGGTGGGGGCATTCAGTACTTC
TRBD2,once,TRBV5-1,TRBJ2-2,CASSLAGGLGTGELFF,TGCGCCAGCAGCTTGGCCGGGGGACTAGGGACCGGGGAGCTGTTTTTT
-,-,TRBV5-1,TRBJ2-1,CASSWYGVRDNEQFF,TGCGCCAGCAGCTGGTACGGAGTAAGGGACAATGAGCAGTTCTTC
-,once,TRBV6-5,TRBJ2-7,CASSSGTSHYEQYF,TGTGCCAGCAGTTCAGGGACTTCCCACTACGAGCAGTACTTC
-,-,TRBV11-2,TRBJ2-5,CASSFALQGGEETQYF,TGTGCCAGCAGTTTTGCCCTACAGGGTGGGGAAGAGACCCAGTACTTC
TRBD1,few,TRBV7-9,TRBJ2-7,CASRGQGAYEQYF,TGTGCCAGCAGGGGACAGGGGGCTTACGAGCAGTACTTC
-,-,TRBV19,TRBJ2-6,CASSTTLMRGTGANVLTF,TGTGCCAGTAGTACGACCCTTATGAGGGGGACTGGGGCCAACGTCCTGACTTTC
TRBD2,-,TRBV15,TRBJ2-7,CATSSSGTGGYEQYF,TGTGCCACCAGCAGTTCCGGGACCGGGGGGTACGAGCAGTACTTC
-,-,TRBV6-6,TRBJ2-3,CASSYYGDTDTQYF,TGTGCCAGCAGTTACTATGGAGACACAGATACGCAGTATTTT
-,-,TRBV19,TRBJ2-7,CASSISRSEQYF,TGTGCCAGTAGTATCTCCAGGTCCGAGCAGTACTTC
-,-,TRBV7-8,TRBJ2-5,CASSLGSSETQYF,TGTGCCAGCAGCCTAGGGTCTTCGGAGACCCAGTACTTC
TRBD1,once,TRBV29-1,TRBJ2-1,CSVDRDYNEQFF,TGCAGCGTGGACAGGGACTACAATGAGCAGTTCTTC
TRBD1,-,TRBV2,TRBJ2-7,CASVRRDRGLEQYF,TGTGCCAGCGTTCGTCGGGACAGGGGGCTTGAGCAGTACTTC
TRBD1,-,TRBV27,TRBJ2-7,CASSLIPPGQPHF,TGTGCCAGCAGTTTGATCCCGCCGGGACAGCCGCACTTC
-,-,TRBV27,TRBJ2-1,CASSSLGEQFF,TGTGCCAGCAGTAGCCTAGGTGAGCAGTTCTTC
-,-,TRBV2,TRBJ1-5,CASSLTGRQPQHF,TGTGCCAGCAGTCTGACAGGTAGGCAGCCCCAGCATTTT
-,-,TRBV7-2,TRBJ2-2,CASSPQVSTGELFF,TGTGCCAGCAGCCCTCAGGTTTCCACCGGGGAGCTGTTTTTT
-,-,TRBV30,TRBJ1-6,CAWTPGGPYSPLHF,TGTGCCTGGACCCCCGGGGGGCCTTATTCACCCCTCCACTTT
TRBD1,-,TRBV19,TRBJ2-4,CASSTTSRQGTTLAKNIQYF,TGTGCCAGTAGTACCACCAGCCGACAGGGGACCACACTAGCCAAAAACATTCAGTACTTC
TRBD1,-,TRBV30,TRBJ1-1,CAWGTGTNTEAFF,TGTGCCTGGGGGACAGGGACGAACACTGAAGCTTTCTTT
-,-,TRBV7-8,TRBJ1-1,CASRSQVKNTEAFF,TGTGCCAGCCGGAGTCAGGTCAAGAACACTGAAGCTTTCTTT
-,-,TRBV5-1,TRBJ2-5,CASSLAGQKETQYF,TGCGCCAGCAGCTTGGCGGGCCAAAAAGAGACCCAGTACTTC
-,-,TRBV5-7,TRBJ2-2,CASSLGPCPDLFF,TGTGCCAGCAGCTTGGGACCCTGCCCCGACCTGTTTTTT
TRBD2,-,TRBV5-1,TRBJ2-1,CASSLAGVVGGAFNEQFF,TGCGCCAGCAGCTTGGCCGGAGTCGTCGGGGGGGCCTTCAATGAGCAGTTCTTC
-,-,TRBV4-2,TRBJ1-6,CASSRTDRFLHF,TGTGCCAGCAGTCGGACAGACAGGTTCCTCCACTTT
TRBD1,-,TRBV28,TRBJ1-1,CASRGFLETGNTEAFF,TGTGCCAGCAGGGGATTTTTAGAGACAGGGAACACTGAAGCTTTTTTT
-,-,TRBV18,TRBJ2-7,CASSLGEGIAYEQYF,TGTGCCAGCTCACTAGGAGAGGGAATAGCCTACGAGCAGTACTTC
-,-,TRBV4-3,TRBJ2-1,CASSQERERVYNEQFF,TGCGCCAGCAGCCAAGAGAGAGAGAGGGTCTACAATGAGCAGTTCTTC
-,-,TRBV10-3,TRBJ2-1,CAIRTPGPTLVHEQFF,TGTGCCATCAGGACGCCGGGCCCGACTCTTGTGCATGAGCAGTTCTTC
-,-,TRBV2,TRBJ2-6,CATQTRASSGANVLTF,TGTGCCACCCAGACACGCGCGAGCTCTGGGGCCAACGTCCTGACTTTC
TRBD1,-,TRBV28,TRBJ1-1,CASLPYRGRNTEAFF,TGTGCCAGCCTTCCATACAGGGGGCGGAACACTGAAGCTTTCTTT
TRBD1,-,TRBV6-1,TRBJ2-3,CASSGWDRGYTDTQYF,TGTGCCAGCAGTGGGTGGGACAGGGGATATACAGATACGCAGTATTTT
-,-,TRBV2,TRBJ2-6,CASSDSGLRGANVLTF,TGTGCCAGCAGTGATTCGGGTTTGCGGGGGGCCAACGTCCTGACTTTC
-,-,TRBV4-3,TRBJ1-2,CASSLQGGGGGYTF,TGCGCCAGCAGCCTCCAAGGGGGAGGGGGTGGCTACACCTTC
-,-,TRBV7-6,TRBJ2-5,CASSRTGISPGETQYF,TGTGCCAGCAGCCGAACAGGGATAAGCCCGGGGGAGACCCAGTACTTC
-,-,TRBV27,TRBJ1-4,CASSLMWGLEDEKLFF,TGTGCCAGCAGTCTAATGTGGGGGCTCGAGGATGAAAAACTGTTTTTT
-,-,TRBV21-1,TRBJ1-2,CASRVGGGDGYTF,TGTGCCAGCAGAGTGGGAGGGGGCGATGGCTACACCTTC
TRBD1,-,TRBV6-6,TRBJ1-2,CASSGAGTGNYGYTF,TGTGCCAGCAGTGGGGCCGGGACAGGGAACTATGGCTACACCTTC
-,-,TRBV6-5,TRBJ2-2,CASSYPETGELFF,TGTGCCAGCAGTTACCCTGAAACCGGGGAGCTGTTTTTT
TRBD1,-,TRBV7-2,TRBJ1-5,CASSEDRASYQPQHF,TGTGCCAGCAGCGAGGACAGGGCATCGTATCAGCCCCAGCATTTT
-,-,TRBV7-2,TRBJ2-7,CASPRSGGGYEQYF,TGTGCCAGCCCGCGCTCCGGGGGAGGCTACGAGCAGTACTTC
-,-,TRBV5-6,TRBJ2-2,CASSFPTVNTGELFF,TGTGCCAGCAGCTTTCCTACGGTGAACACCGGGGAGCTGTTTTTT
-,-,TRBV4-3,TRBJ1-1,CASSQVLSSGRRNTEAFF,TGCGCCAGCAGCCAAGTCTTAAGCTCGGGACGAAGGAACACTGAAGCTTTCTTT
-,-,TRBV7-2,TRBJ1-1,CASSLGGRWNTEAFF,TGTGCCAGCAGCTTGGGTGGCAGATGGAACACTGAAGCTTTCTTT
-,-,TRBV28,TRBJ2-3,CASAISTDTQYF,TGTGCCAGCGCGATAAGCACAGATACGCAGTATTTT
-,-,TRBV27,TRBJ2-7,CASSPGTEIPYEQYF,TGTGCCAGCAGTCCTGGGACGGAGATTCCCTACGAGCAGTACTTC
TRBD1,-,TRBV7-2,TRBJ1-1,CASSPRGRGTEAFF,TGTGCCAGCAGCCCAAGGGGCAGGGGGACTGAAGCTTTCTTT
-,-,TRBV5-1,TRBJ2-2,CASGLSPLGPGTGELFF,TGCGCCAGCGGCCTCTCTCCTCTGGGACCGGGCACCGGGGAGCTGTTTTTT
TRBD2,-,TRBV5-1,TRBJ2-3,CASSLSGGFTDTQYF,TGCGCCAGCAGTCTTAGCGGGGGGTTCACAGATACGCAGTATTTT